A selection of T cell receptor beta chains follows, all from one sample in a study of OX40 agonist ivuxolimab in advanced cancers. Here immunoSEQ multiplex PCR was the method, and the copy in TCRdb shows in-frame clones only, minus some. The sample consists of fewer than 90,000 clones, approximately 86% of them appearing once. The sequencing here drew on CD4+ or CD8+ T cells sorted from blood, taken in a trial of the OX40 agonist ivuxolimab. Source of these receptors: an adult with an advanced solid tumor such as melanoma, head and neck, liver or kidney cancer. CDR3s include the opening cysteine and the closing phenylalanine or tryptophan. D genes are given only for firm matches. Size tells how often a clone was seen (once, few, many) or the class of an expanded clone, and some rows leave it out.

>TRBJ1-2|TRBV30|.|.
CAWKGRSLGYTF
TGTGCCTGGAAGGGCAGGTCTCTGGGCTACACCTTC
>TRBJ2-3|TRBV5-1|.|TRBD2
CASSSKTSGSSDTQYF
TGCGCCAGCAGCTCCAAGACTAGCGGGAGTTCAGATACGCAGTATTTT
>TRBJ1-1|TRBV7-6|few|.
CASSLRGWATEAFF
TGTGCCAGCAGCTTGCGGGGGTGGGCCACTGAAGCTTTCTTT
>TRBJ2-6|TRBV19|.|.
CASSWVWGQTGANVLTF
TGTGCCAGTAGTTGGGTTTGGGGACAAACTGGGGCCAACGTCCTGACTTTC
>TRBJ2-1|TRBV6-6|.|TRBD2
CASSRLAGGRDEQFF
TGTGCCAGCAGCCGGCTAGCGGGGGGGAGGGATGAGCAGTTCTTC
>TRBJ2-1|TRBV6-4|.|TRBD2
CASSAAGGPWDEQFF
TGTGCCAGCAGTGCGGCGGGAGGGCCGTGGGATGAGCAGTTCTTC
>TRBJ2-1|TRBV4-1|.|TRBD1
CASSQESGQGADEQFF
TGCGCCAGCAGCCAAGAATCAGGACAGGGGGCCGATGAGCAGTTCTTC
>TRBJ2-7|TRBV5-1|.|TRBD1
CASSFYRGSPYEQYF
TGCGCCAGCAGCTTCTACAGGGGCAGCCCCTACGAGCAGTACTTC
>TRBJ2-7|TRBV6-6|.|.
CASRGSTGPSFEQYF
TGTGCCAGCAGAGGATCGACAGGTCCCTCTTTCGAGCAGTACTTC
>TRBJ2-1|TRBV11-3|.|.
CASSPDSLGNEQFF
TGTGCCAGCAGCCCGGACTCTCTGGGCAATGAGCAGTTCTTC
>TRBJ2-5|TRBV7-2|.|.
CASSQMGQETQYF
TGTGCCAGCAGCCAAATGGGACAAGAGACCCAGTACTTC
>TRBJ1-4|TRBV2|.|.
CASSFTGIREKLFF
TGTGCCAGCAGTTTTACAGGGATTCGTGAAAAACTGTTTTTT
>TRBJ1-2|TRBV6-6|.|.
CASSYGGSNYGYTF
TGTGCCAGCAGTTACGGGGGTTCTAACTATGGCTACACCTTC
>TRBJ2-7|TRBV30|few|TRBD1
CAWSNRDRGTYEQYF
TGTGCCTGGAGTAACCGGGACAGGGGTACCTACGAGCAGTACTTC
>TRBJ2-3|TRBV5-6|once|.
CASSLRTATDTQYF
TGTGCCAGCAGCCTACGGACAGCCACAGATACGCAGTATTTT
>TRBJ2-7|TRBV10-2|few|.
CASSSDGGGEQYF
TGCGCCAGCAGTAGTGATGGGGGCGGCGAGCAGTACTTC
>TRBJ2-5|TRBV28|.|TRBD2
CASSLNRGAGGRWETQYF
TGTGCCAGCAGTTTAAATCGGGGAGCGGGGGGCCGGTGGGAGACCCAGTACTTC
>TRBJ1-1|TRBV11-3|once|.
CASSLRGNTEAFF
TGTGCCAGCAGCTTACGAGGGAACACTGAAGCTTTCTTT
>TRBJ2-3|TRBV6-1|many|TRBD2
CASSELAGIGTDTQYF
TGTGCCAGCAGTGAACTAGCGGGGATAGGAACAGATACGCAGTATTTT
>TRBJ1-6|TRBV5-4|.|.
CASSPSLTGINSPLHF
TGTGCCAGCAGCCCCTCGCTTACAGGGATAAATTCACCCCTCCACTTT
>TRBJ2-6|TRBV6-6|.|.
CASSERSSGANVLTF
TGTGCCAGCTCCGAACGTAGCTCTGGGGCCAACGTCCTGACTTTC
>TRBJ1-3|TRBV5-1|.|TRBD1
CASSAGTGGSAGNTIYF
TGCGCCAGCAGCGCGGGGACAGGGGGTTCCGCTGGAAACACCATATATTTT
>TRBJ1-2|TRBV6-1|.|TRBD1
CASSPPAGGRDGYTF
TGTGCCAGCAGCCCGCCTGCAGGGGGCAGAGATGGCTACACCTTC
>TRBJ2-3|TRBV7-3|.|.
CASSRDSSSTDTQYF
TGTGCCAGCAGCCGGGACTCTTCTAGCACAGATACGCAGTATTTT
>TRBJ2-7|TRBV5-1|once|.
CASSITGEQYF
TGCGCCAGCAGCATCACAGGGGAGCAGTACTTC
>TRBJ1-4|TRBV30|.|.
CAWSVGSSNEKLFF
TGTGCCTGGAGTGTCGGCAGTTCGAATGAAAAACTGTTTTTT
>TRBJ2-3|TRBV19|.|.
CASSRRGTTSTDTQYF
TGTGCCAGTAGTCGGCGGGGTACAACTAGCACAGATACGCAGTATTTT
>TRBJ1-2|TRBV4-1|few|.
CASSQEAPAGQNYGYTF
TGCGCCAGCAGCCAAGAAGCACCGGCAGGACAGAACTATGGCTACACCTTC
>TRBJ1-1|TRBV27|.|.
CASSPSESEAFF
TGTGCCAGCAGCCCGAGCGAGAGTGAAGCTTTCTTT
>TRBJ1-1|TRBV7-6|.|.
CASSLSYNTEAFF
TGTGCCAGCAGCTTGAGTTACAACACTGAAGCTTTCTTT
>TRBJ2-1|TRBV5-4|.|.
CASSFAVVGENEQFF
TGTGCCAGCAGCTTTGCGGTAGTGGGAGAGAATGAGCAGTTCTTC
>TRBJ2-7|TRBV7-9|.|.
CASSAVKQYF
TGTGCCAGCAGCGCGGTGAAGCAGTACTTC
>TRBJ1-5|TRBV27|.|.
CASSPSRAGVGSNQPQHF
TGTGCCAGCAGCCCGAGCAGGGCGGGCGTCGGTAGCAATCAGCCCCAGCATTTT
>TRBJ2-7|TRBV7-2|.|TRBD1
CASSLVTGESYEQYF
TGTGCCAGCAGCTTAGTGACAGGGGAGTCCTACGAGCAGTACTTC
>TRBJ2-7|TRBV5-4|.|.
CASSLGPRSHEQYF
TGTGCCAGCAGCTTGGGGCCTCGGTCCCACGAGCAGTACTTC
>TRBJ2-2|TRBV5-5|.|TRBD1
CASSNRTGNPGELFF
TGTGCCAGCAGCAATAGGACAGGGAATCCCGGGGAGCTGTTTTTT
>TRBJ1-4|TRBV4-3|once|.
CASSPLSAATNEKLFF
TGCGCCAGCAGCCCCTTAAGCGCTGCAACTAATGAAAAACTGTTTTTT
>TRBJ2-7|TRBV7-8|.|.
CASSQQTGSYEQYF
TGTGCCAGCAGCCAACAAACAGGGTCCTACGAGCAGTACTTC
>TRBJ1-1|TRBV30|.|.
CASGRPGTEAFF
TGTGCCTCCGGGCGACCGGGCACTGAAGCTTTCTTT
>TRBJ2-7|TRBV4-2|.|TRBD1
CASSQRQGTYEQYF
TGTGCCAGCAGCCAGAGACAGGGAACCTACGAGCAGTACTTC
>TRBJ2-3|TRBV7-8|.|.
CASIPGFGGTDTQYF
TGTGCCAGCATCCCCGGTTTCGGCGGCACAGATACGCAGTATTTT
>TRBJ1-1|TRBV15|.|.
CATSKTEAFF
TGTGCCACCAGCAAAACTGAAGCTTTCTTT
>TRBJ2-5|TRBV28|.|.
CASSLEETQYF
TGTGCCAGCAGTTTAGAAGAGACCCAGTACTTC
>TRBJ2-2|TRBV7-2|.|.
CASSLALRRGGELFF
TGTGCCAGCAGCTTAGCTCTCAGGCGAGGCGGGGAGCTGTTTTTT
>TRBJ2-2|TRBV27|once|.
CASSSSQGGITGELFF
TGTGCCAGCAGTTCCTCTCAGGGGGGGATCACCGGGGAGCTGTTTTTT
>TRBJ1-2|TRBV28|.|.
CASREAQRGYTF
TGTGCCAGCAGGGAAGCACAGCGAGGATACACCTTC
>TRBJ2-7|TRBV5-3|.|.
CARSKQDGSGLSSYEQYF
TGTGCCAGAAGCAAGCAGGACGGTTCAGGTCTTAGCTCCTACGAGCAGTACTTC
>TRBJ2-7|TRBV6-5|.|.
CASSLPGSYEQYF
TGTGCCAGCAGTCTCCCCGGGAGCTACGAGCAGTACTTC
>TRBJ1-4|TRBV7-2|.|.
CASTLRPAEKLFF
TGTGCCAGCACCTTGAGGCCAGCAGAAAAACTGTTTTTT
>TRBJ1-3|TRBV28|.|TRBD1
CASSIQGAQGNTIYF
TGTGCCAGCAGCATCCAGGGGGCGCAGGGAAACACCATATATTTT
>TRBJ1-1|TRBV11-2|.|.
CASSFGETEAFF
TGTGCCAGCAGCTTCGGGGAGACTGAAGCTTTCTTT
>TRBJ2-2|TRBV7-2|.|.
CASSSGWTGELFF
TGTGCCAGCAGCTCCGGATGGACCGGGGAGCTGTTTTTT
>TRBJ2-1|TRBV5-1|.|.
CASSLARTYEQFF
TGCGCCAGCAGCTTGGCTCGAACGTATGAGCAGTTCTTC
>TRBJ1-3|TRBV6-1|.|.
CASSQSGGNTIYF
TGTGCCAGCAGCCAATCGGGGGGAAACACCATATATTTT
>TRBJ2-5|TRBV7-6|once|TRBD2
CASSPGLAGEGETQYF
TGTGCCAGCAGCCCGGGACTAGCGGGAGAGGGAGAGACCCAGTACTTC
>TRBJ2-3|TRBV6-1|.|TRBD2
CASSLAGGTDTQYF
TGTGCCAGCAGCCTAGCGGGAGGTACAGATACGCAGTATTTT
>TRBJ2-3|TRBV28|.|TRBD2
CASQGSGYLFGTQYF
TGTGCCAGCCAGGGTAGCGGGTACCTTTTTGGGACGCAGTATTTT